The entry below gives a single TCR beta chain sequence along with its context. The CDR3 runs to 14 residues. V lost 4 bases, J lost 3 bases, and 3 bases stayed unmatched. The V gene's germline CDR1 is MDHEN and CDR2 SYDVKM. Clones were read by immunoSEQ multiplex PCR, and TCRdb kept only the in-frame ones, dropping some. The repertoire holds more than 95,000 clones, with about 75% as singletons. This sample is part of a study of blood T cell repertoires in COVID-19. Overall study: COVID-19 samples collected from the United States, Italy and Spain covered acute and convalescent phases.

The source of this sequence is a woman aged 65 to 85 with acute or convalescent COVID-19. The chain combines TRBV28 with TRBJ1-2; 9 nucleotides match TRBD1. The specimen sequenced was peripheral blood. The CDR3 protein is CASSSQGAHYGYTF. In DNA, the CDR3 is TGTGCCAGCAGTTCACAGGGGGCCCACTATGGCTACACCTTC.